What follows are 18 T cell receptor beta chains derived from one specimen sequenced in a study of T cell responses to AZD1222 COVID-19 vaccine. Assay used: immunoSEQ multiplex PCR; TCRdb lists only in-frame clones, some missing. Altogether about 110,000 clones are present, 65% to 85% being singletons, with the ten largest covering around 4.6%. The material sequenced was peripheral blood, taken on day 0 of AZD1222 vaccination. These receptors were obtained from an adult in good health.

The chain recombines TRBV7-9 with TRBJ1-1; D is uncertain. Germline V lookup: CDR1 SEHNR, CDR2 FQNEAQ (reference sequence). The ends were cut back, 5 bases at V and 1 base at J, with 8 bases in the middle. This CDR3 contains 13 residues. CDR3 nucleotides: TGTGCCAGCAGCCTCAGAAGGAACACTGAAGCTTTCTTT. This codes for CASSLRRNTEAFF.

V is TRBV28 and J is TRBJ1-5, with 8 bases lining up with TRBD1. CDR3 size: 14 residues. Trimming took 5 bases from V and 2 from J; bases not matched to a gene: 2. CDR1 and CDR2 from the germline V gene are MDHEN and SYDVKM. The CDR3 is CASSEDRGNQPQHF. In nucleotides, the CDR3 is TGTGCCAGCAGTGAGGACAGGGGCAATCAGCCCCAGCATTTT.

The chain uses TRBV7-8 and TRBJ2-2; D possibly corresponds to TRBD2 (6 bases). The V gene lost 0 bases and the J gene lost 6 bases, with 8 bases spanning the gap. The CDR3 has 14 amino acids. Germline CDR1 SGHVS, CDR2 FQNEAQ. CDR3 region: CASSLAAGAGELFF. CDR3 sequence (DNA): TGTGCCAGCAGCTTAGCAGCGGGCGCCGGGGAGCTGTTTTTT. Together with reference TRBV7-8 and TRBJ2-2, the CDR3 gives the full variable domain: GAGVSQSPRYKVAKRGQDVALRCDPISGHVSLFWYQQALGQGPEFLTYFQNEAQLDKSGLPSDRFFAERPEGSVSTLKIQRTQQEDSAVYLCASSLAAGAGELFFGEGSRLTVL.

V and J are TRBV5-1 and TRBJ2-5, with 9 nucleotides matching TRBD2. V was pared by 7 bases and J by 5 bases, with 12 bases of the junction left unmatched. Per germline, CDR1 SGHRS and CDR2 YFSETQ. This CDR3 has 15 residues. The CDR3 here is CASSDSGGLAETQYF. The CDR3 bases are TGCGCCAGCTCTGATAGCGGGGGTCTGGCCGAGACCCAGTACTTC.

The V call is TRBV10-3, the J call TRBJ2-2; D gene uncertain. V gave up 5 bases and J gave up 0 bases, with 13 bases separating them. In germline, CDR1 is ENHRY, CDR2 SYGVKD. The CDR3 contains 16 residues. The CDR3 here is CAISLVSNTNTGELFF. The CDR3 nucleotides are TGTGCCATCAGTTTAGTTAGTAACACGAACACCGGGGAGCTGTTTTTT.

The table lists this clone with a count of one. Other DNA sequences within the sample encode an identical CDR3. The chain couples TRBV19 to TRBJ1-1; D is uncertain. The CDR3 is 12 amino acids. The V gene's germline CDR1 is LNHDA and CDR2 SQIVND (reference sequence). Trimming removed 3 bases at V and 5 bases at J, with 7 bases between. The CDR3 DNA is TGTGCCAGTAGTATTCGGAGGACTGAAGCTTTCTTT. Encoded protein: CASSIRRTEAFF.

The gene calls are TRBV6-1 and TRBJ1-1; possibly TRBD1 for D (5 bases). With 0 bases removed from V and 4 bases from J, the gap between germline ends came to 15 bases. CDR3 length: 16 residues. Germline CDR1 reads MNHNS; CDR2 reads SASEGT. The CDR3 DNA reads TGTGCCAGCAGTGAAGCGGGGGAGGGGCGGACCACTGAAGCTTTCTTT. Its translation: CASSEAGEGRTTEAFF.

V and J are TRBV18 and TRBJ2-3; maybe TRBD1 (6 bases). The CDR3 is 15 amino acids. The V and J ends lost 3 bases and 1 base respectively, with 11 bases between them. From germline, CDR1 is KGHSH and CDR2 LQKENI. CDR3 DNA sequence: TGTGCCAGCTCACCGCCGGGACAAGGCACAGATACGCAGTATTTT. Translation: CASSPPGQGTDTQYF.

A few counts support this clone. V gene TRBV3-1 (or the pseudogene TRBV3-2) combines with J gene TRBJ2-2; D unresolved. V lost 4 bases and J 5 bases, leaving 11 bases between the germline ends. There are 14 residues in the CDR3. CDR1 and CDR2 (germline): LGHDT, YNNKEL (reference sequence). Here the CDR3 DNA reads TGTGCCAGCAGCCCGCCCAGCGTTACCGGGGAGCTGTTTTTT. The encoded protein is CASSPPSVTGELFF.

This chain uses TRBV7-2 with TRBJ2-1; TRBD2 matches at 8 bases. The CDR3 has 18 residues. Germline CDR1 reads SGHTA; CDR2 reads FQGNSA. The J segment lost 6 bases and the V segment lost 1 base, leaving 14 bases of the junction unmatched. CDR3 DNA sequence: TGTGCCAGCAGCTTAGAAGTGTCATCCGGGAGGGGTTCCAATGAGCAGTTCTTC. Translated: CASSLEVSSGRGSNEQFF.

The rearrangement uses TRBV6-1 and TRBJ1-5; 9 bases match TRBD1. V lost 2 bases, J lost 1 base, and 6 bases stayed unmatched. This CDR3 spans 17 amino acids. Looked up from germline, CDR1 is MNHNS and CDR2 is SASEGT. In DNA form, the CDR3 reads TGTGCCAGCAGTGAACGGGACAGGGAGCGGAGCAATCAGCCCCAGCATTTT. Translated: CASSERDRERSNQPQHF.

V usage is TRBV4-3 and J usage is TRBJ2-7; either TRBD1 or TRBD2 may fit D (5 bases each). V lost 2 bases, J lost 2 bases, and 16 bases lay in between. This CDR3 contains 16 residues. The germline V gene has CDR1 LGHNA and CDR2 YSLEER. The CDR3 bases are TGCGCCAGCAGCCAACAGTACGCAGGGAGAACCTACGAGCAGTACTTC. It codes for CASSQQYAGRTYEQYF.

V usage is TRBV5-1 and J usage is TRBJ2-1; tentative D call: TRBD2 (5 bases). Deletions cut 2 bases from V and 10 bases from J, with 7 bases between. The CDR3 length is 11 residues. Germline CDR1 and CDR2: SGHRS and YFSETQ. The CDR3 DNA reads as TGCGCCAGCAGCTTAACGGGGGAGCAGTTCTTC. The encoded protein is CASSLTGEQFF.

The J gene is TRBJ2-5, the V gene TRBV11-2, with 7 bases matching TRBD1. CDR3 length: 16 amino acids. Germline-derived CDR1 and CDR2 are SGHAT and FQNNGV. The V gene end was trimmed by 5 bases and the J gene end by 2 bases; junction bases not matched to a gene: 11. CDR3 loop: CASSRQGVLRQETQYF. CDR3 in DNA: TGTGCCAGCAGCCGGCAGGGGGTACTCCGGCAAGAGACCCAGTACTTC.

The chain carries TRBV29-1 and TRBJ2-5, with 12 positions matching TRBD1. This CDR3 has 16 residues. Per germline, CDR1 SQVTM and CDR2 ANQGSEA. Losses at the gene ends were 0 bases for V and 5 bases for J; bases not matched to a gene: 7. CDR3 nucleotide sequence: TGCAGCGTTGAAGATCTTGGGACAGGGGGCTGGGAGACCCAGTACTTC. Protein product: CSVEDLGTGGWETQYF.

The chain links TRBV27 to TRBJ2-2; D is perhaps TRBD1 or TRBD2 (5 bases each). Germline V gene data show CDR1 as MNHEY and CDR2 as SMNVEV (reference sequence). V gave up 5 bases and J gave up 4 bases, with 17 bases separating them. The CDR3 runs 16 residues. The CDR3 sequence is CASSKTGTHSTGELFF. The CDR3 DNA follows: TGTGCCAGCAGTAAGACCGGGACCCACTCCACCGGGGAGCTGTTTTTT.

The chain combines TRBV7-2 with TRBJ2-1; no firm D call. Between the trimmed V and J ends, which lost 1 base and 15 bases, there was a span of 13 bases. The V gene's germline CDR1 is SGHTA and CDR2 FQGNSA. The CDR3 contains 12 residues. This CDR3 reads CASSLGQYGVFF. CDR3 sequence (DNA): TGTGCCAGCAGCTTAGGGCAATATGGGGTGTTCTTC.

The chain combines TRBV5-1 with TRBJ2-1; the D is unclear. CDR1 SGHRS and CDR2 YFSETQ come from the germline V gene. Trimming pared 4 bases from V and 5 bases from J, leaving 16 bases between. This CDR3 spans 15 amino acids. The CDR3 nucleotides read TGCGCCAGCAGCGTTACCTCCCGACTTGACAATGAGCAGTTCTTC. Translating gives CASSVTSRLDNEQFF.